Detailed here is one T cell receptor beta chain. The record originates from a study of blood T cell repertoires in COVID-19. TCRdb keeps only in-frame clones here, not all; method: immunoSEQ multiplex PCR. The repertoire holds roughly 66,000 clones, with about 80% as singletons. This CDR3 contains 13 residues. Germline lookup yields CDR1 MDHEN and CDR2 SYDVKM. V was trimmed by 2 bases and J by 7 bases, leaving 6 bases between them. The chain uses TRBV28 and TRBJ1-6; D is perhaps TRBD1 (5 bases). What was sequenced was peripheral blood. The sequence derives from a woman aged 55-70 years with acute or convalescent COVID-19. The CDR3 nucleotides read TGTGCCAGCAGTTTACCAGGGAATTCACCCCTCCACTTT. Translation: CASSLPGNSPLHF.